This TCR beta chain originates from a study of cytomegalovirus exposure and HLA in healthy donors. Whole-study context: The roughly 130 validation repertoires used the same platform as the approximately 620 first-cohort repertoires (as reported by a later analysis).

Method: immunoSEQ multiplex PCR; TCRdb's copy keeps in-frame clones and lacks some. The sample consists of some 150,000 clones, approximately 86% of them appearing once. The donors were in the approximately 120-subject validation cohort; that cohort was separate from the approximately 700-subject first cohort. The V gene's germline CDR1 is MNHNS and CDR2 SASEGT. V was pared by 1 base and J by 1 base, with 1 base of the junction left unmatched. CDR3 length: 16 amino acids. This rearrangement joins TRBV6-1 to TRBJ1-5; 10 bases map to TRBD1. This sequence was found in a man aged 18 to 29 in good health and CMV-seropositive. Specimen: PBMCs. CDR3 coding DNA: TGTGCCAGCAGTGAAGGGACAGGGGGGAGCAATCAGCCCCAGCATTTT. Its protein product is CASSEGTGGSNQPQHF.